One sample yielded the 15 T cell receptor beta chains listed below, sequenced in a study of PD-L1 blockade in urothelial cancer. Sequencing was performed with immunoSEQ multiplex PCR; in TCRdb, only in-frame clones are kept and a portion is missing. The repertoire has approximately 72,000 clones, approximately 86% of them found once; the top ten carry 15%. As for time point: pretreatment peripheral blood. The material sequenced was PBMCs, taken around atezolizumab (anti-PD-L1) treatment. Every receptor here comes from a man aged 60 to 69 with urothelial cancer.

The V gene is TRBV7-3, the J gene TRBJ2-3; no firm D call. Trimming removed 1 base at V and 0 bases at J, with 8 bases between. CDR3 length: 15 amino acids. The V gene's germline CDR1 is SGHTA and CDR2 FQGTGA. CDR3 in DNA: TGTGCCAGCAGCTTAAAGAGCGCGAGCACAGATACGCAGTATTTT. It encodes CASSLKSASTDTQYF. The whole variable domain, filled in from reference TRBV7-3 and TRBJ2-3, reads GAGVSQTPSNKVTEKGKYVELRCDPISGHTALYWYRQSLGQGPEFLIYFQGTGAADDSGLPNDRFFAVRPEGSVSTLKIQRTERGDSAVYLCASSLKSASTDTQYFGPGTRLTVL.

This clone appeared a few times. The chain links TRBV7-2 to TRBJ2-1; tentative D call: TRBD2 (6 bases). The V end was cut by 5 bases, the J end by 7 bases, with 12 bases between. The V gene's germline CDR1 is SGHTA and CDR2 FQGNSA. The CDR3 consists of 13 residues. CDR3 nucleotide sequence: TGTGCCAGCAGCCCGCGGGGAGCGAATGAGCAGTTCTTC. This gives the protein CASSPRGANEQFF.

The chain couples TRBV6-1 to TRBJ2-1; 8 bases are shared with TRBD2. The length of the CDR3 is 15 residues. Germline assignment: CDR1 MNHNS and CDR2 SASEGT. V lost 5 bases and J lost 12; bases outside the gene matches: 15. The CDR3 bases are TGTGCCAGCAGTAGGACGGGACTAGTAGGGTCGCGGCAGTTCTTC. Protein sequence: CASSRTGLVGSRQFF.

This chain joins TRBV19 and TRBJ1-2; possible D gene TRBD1, 6 bases. The length of the CDR3 is 12 residues. V was trimmed by 4 bases and J by 6 bases, leaving 9 bases between them. Per germline, CDR1 LNHDA and CDR2 SQIVND (reference sequence). In DNA, the CDR3 is TGTGCCAGTAGTACAGGGGCCAATGGCTACACCTTC. Amino acids: CASSTGANGYTF. Drawing the rest from reference TRBV19 and TRBJ1-2, the complete variable domain is DGGITQSPKYLFRKEGQNVTLSCEQNLNHDAMYWYRQDPGQGLRLIYYSQIVNDFQKGDIAEGYSVSREKKESFPLTVTSAQKNPTAFYLCASSTGANGYTFGSGTRLTVV.

The chain recombines TRBV23-1 with TRBJ2-4, with D unclear. TRBV23-1 is flagged as an ORF with uncertain function. There are 11 residues in the CDR3. Trimming cost V 7 bases and J 4 bases, with 5 bases left between them. DNA of the CDR3: TGCGCCAGCATTACTAAAAACATTCAGTACTTC. It yields the protein CASITKNIQYF.

The chain combines TRBV2 with TRBJ1-1, with 7 positions matching TRBD1. The trim removed 8 bases at V and 6 bases at J, leaving 6 bases unmatched. Germline loops: CDR1 SNHLY, CDR2 FYNNEI. The CDR3 is 12 residues long. Written as DNA, the CDR3 is TGTGCCAGCCGACAGGGAATAGCTGAAGCTTTCTTT. As protein: CASRQGIAEAFF.

V and J are TRBV6-6 and TRBJ2-7; 10 nucleotides align to TRBD2. The CDR3 sequence is 15 residues long. CDR1 is MNHNY and CDR2 is SVGAGI in the germline V gene (reference sequence). V shed 6 bases, J shed 0 bases, and the junction held 5 bases outside the gene matches. The CDR3 coding sequence is TGTGCCAGCAGACTGAGCGGGGGGGGCTCCTACGAGCAGTACTTC. Encoded protein: CASRLSGGGSYEQYF.

The rearrangement joins TRBV29-1 to TRBJ1-1; 10 bases fit TRBD1. The V segment lost 7 bases and the J segment 4 bases; nucleotides outside the gene matches: 3. This CDR3 region has 12 residues. Germline CDR1 is SQVTM and CDR2 is ANQGSEA. The CDR3 reads CSGGTGVTEAFF. In nucleotides, the CDR3 is TGCAGCGGCGGGACAGGGGTCACTGAAGCTTTCTTT.

This chain links TRBV7-8 with TRBJ2-5; TRBD1 matches 7 bases. V shed 1 base, J shed 1 base, and the junction held 6 bases outside the gene matches. The germline V gene encodes CDR1 SGHVS and CDR2 FQNEAQ. The CDR3 loop spans 16 amino acids. The CDR3 loop reads CASSLDRGDLQETQYF. CDR3 nucleotides: TGTGCCAGCAGCTTAGACAGGGGAGACCTCCAAGAGACCCAGTACTTC.

The CDR3: CASSPRRGETQYF. CDR3 nucleotides: TGTGCCAGCAGCCCTAGGAGGGGAGAGACCCAGTACTTC. The chain combines TRBV28 with TRBJ2-5; TRBD2 is a possible D gene (6 bases). The V end was cut by 6 bases, the J end by 4 bases, with 12 bases between. The CDR3 contains 13 residues. The germline gives CDR1 MDHEN, CDR2 SYDVKM. The full variable domain, its missing parts supplied by reference TRBV28 and TRBJ2-5, is DVKVTQSSRYLVKRTGEKVFLECVQDMDHENMFWYRQDPGLGLRLIYFSYDVKMKEKGDIPEGYSVSREKKERFSLILESASTNQTSMYLCASSPRRGETQYFGPGTRLLVL.

This clone was recorded a few times. The chain has TRBV4-2 and TRBJ1-1; weak D call: TRBD1 (5 bases). The CDR3 is made up of 16 amino acids. The V gene's germline CDR1 is LGHNA and CDR2 YNFKEQ. Deletions cut 7 bases from V and 0 bases from J, with 18 bases between. CDR3: CASTPTGGRLNTEAFF. CDR3 coding DNA: TGTGCCAGCACCCCTACCGGGGGACGGTTGAACACTGAAGCTTTCTTT.

In this sample, this clone turned up once. The chain employs TRBV30 and TRBJ2-3; weak D call: TRBD2 (6 bases). The CDR3 has 15 residues. Looked up from germline, CDR1 is GTSNPN and CDR2 is SVGIG (reference sequence). Trimming cost V 1 base and J 2 bases, with 13 bases left between them. The CDR3 reads CAWSAHGGVTDTQYF. CDR3 coding DNA: TGTGCCTGGAGTGCCCATGGCGGGGTCACAGATACGCAGTATTTT.

The genes are TRBV11-2 and TRBJ1-3, with 7 positions matching TRBD1. CDR1 and CDR2 (germline): SGHAT, FQNNGV. This CDR3 is built from 16 residues. With V trimmed by 4 bases and J by 2 bases, 8 bases remained unmatched. Here the CDR3 DNA reads TGTGCCAGCAGCTCAACAGACAGGGTCCCTGGAAACACCATATATTTT. This codes for CASSSTDRVPGNTIYF.

This clone has a single count. This chain joins TRBV7-2 and TRBJ2-6; D call uncertain. The CDR3 runs to 16 residues. The V gene lost 5 bases and the J gene lost 2 bases, with 13 bases spanning the gap. CDR1 is SGHTA and CDR2 is FQGNSA in the germline V gene. The CDR3 nucleotides read TGTGCCAGCAGCAGCCGACCAGGAACTGGGGCCAACGTCCTGACTTTC. It specifies CASSSRPGTGANVLTF.

The chain recombines TRBV5-1 with TRBJ2-1, with 9 nucleotides matching TRBD1. Germline V lookup: CDR1 SGHRS, CDR2 YFSETQ. The CDR3 is 15 amino acids. Trimming removed 5 bases from V and 4 bases from J; junction bases left unmatched: 7. Written as DNA, the CDR3 is TGCGCCAGCAGGCCGGGACAGGGTATTTACAATGAGCAGTTCTTC. It yields the protein CASRPGQGIYNEQFF.